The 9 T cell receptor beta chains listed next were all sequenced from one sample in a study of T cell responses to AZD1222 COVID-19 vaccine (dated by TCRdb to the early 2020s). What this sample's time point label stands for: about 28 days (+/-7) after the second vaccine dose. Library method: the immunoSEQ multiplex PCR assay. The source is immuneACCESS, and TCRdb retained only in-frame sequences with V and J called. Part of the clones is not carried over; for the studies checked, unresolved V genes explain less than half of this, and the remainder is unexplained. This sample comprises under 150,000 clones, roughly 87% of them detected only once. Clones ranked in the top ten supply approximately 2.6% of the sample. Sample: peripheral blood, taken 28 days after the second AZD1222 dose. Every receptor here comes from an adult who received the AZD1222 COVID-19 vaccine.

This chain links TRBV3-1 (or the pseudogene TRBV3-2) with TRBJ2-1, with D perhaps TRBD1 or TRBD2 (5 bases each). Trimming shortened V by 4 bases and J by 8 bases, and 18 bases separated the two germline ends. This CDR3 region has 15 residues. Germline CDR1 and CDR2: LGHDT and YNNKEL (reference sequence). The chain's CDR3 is CASSRGPRRLHEQFF. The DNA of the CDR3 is TGTGCCAGCAGCCGGGGACCGCGAAGGCTCCATGAGCAGTTCTTC.

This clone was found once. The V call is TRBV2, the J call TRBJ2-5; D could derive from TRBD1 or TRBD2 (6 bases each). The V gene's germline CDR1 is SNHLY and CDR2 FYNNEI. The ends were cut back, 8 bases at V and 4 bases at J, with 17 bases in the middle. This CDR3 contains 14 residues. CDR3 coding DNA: TGTGCCAGCCGGAGGGGGACCGAGGGAGAGACCCAGTACTTC. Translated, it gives CASRRGTEGETQYF.

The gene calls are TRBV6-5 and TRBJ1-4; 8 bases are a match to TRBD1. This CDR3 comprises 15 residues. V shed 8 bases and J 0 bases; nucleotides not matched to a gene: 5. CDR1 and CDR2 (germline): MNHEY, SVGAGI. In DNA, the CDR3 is TGTGCCAGCGCACAGGGGGGAGCAACTAATGAAAAACTGTTTTTT. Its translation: CASAQGGATNEKLFF.

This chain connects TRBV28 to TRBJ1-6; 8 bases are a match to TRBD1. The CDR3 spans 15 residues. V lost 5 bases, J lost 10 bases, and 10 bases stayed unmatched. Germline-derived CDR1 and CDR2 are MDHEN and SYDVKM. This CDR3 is CASSPPRGLGSPLHF. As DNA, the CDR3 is TGTGCCAGCAGTCCCCCCAGGGGGCTGGGGTCACCCCTCCACTTT.

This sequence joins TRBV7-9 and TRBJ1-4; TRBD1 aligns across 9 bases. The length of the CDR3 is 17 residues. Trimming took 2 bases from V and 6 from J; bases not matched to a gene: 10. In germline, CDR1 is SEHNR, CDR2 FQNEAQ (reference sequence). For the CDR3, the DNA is TGTGCCAGCAGCTTATACGGGACAGGGCGGACCGATGAAAAACTGTTTTTT. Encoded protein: CASSLYGTGRTDEKLFF. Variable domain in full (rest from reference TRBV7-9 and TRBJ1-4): DTGVSQNPRHKITKRGQNVTFRCDPISEHNRLYWYRQTLGQGPEFLTYFQNEAQLEKSRLLSDRFSAERPKGSFSTLEIQRTEQGDSAMYLCASSLYGTGRTDEKLFFGSGTQLSVL.

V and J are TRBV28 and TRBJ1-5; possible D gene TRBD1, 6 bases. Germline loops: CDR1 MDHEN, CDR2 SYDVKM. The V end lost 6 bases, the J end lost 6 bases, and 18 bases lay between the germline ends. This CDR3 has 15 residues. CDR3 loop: CASSLGQWRSQPQHF. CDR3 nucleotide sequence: TGTGCCAGCAGCCTAGGACAGTGGCGAAGTCAGCCCCAGCATTTT.

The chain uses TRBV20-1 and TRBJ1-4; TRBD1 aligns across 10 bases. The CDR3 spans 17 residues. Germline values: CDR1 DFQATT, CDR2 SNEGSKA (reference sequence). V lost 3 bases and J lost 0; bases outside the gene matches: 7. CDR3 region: CSASARDRGSTNEKLFF. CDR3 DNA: TGCAGTGCTAGTGCTCGGGACAGGGGTTCAACTAATGAAAAACTGTTTTTT.

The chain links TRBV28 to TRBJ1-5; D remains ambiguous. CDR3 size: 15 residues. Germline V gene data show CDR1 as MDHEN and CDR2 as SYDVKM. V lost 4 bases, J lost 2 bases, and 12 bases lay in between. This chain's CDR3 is CASSYRSRGNQPQHF. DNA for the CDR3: TGTGCCAGCAGTTACCGATCGCGGGGCAATCAGCCCCAGCATTTT.

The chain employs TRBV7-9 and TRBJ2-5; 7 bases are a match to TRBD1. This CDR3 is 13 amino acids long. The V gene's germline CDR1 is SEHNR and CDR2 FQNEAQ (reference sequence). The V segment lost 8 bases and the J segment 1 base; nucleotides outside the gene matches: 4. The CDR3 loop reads CASADRTQETQYF. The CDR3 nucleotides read TGTGCCAGCGCGGACAGGACCCAAGAGACCCAGTACTTC. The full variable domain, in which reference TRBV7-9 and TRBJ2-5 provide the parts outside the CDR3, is DTGVSQNPRHKITKRGQNVTFRCDPISEHNRLYWYRQTLGQGPEFLTYFQNEAQLEKSRLLSDRFSAERPKGSFSTLEIQRTEQGDSAMYLCASADRTQETQYFGPGTRLLVL.